The rows below give T cell receptor beta chains drawn from one sample of a study of cytotoxic CD8 clonotypes in ibrutinib-treated CLL. Only in-frame clones appear in the TCRdb table, and some are missing; sequencing was by immunoSEQ multiplex PCR. The repertoire holds some 61,000 clones, around 65% seen once, with approximately 6% in the top ten. Sequencing used PBMCs, obtained after 12 months of ibrutinib treatment. The receptors shown here come from a human donor with chronic lymphocytic leukemia. The CDR3 runs from the conserved cysteine through the conserved F or W. Each record gives: V gene, D gene, J gene, clone size, CDR3 DNA, CDR3 protein. A D gene is named only where the DNA matches it firmly. The listing skips clone size in some rows; elsewhere it reads once, few, many or a size class.

>TRBV29-1|TRBD1|TRBJ1-2|once
TGCAGCGTTCTCTTACAGGGGCTCTATGGCTACACCTTC
CSVLLQGLYGYTF
>TRBV19|.|TRBJ1-2|.
TGTGCCAGTAGTATCCCGCCAGGGGTGGGGTATGGCTACACCTTC
CASSIPPGVGYGYTF
>TRBV7-2|.|TRBJ1-5|.
TGTGCCAGCAGCTTAGGGGGGGTGGCCAATCAGCCCCAGCATTTT
CASSLGGVANQPQHF
>TRBV19|.|TRBJ1-1|few
TGTGCCAGTAGGTACTGGGCAGGGCAGGGGAACACTGAAGCTTTCTTT
CASRYWAGQGNTEAFF
>TRBV7-2|TRBD1|TRBJ1-1|.
TGTGCCAGCAGACGTGGGCCGGGACAGGGAACTGAAGCTTTCTTT
CASRRGPGQGTEAFF
>TRBV21-1|.|TRBJ2-7|once
TGTGCCAGCAGCAAAGTAATAGGGGACCACGAGCAGTACTTC
CASSKVIGDHEQYF
>TRBV7-2|TRBD1|TRBJ1-6|few
TGTGCCAGCAGCCGGTCAGAGGGGGCGAATTCACCCCTCCACTTT
CASSRSEGANSPLHF
>TRBV7-9|.|TRBJ2-3|.
TGTGCCAGCAGCTTAGAGGGGTATCCTAGCACAGATACGCAGTATTTT
CASSLEGYPSTDTQYF
>TRBV28|.|TRBJ2-3|.
.
CASSFGSGAGTDTQYF
>TRBV30|.|TRBJ2-1|few
TGTGCCTGGACTTACGATAAAACTAGCAGCCAGTTCTTC
CAWTYDKTSSQFF
>TRBV6-1|.|TRBJ1-2|.
TGTGCCAGCAGCGACCCCGCTGGGTACGGCTACACCTTC
CASSDPAGYGYTF
>TRBV19|TRBD1|TRBJ1-5|once
TGTGCCAGTAGGGACGTGACAGGGGGTGAGAGTCAGCCCCAGCATTTT
CASRDVTGGESQPQHF
>TRBV29-1|TRBD1|TRBJ2-7|.
TGCAGCGTTAAAAGGACAGGGGCCTACGAGCAGTACTTC
CSVKRTGAYEQYF
>TRBV6-1|TRBD1|TRBJ2-7|.
TGTGCCAGCAGTCCCAACAGGGGCGGTGGATACGAGCAGTACTTC
CASSPNRGGGYEQYF
>TRBV4-1|TRBD1|TRBJ2-1|.
TGCGCCAGCAGCCAACTTCCGACAGGGGGCGCCTACAATGAGCAGTTCTTC
CASSQLPTGGAYNEQFF
>TRBV6-6|.|TRBJ1-5|.
TGTGCCAGCAGTTCATCCGGGGGGAATCAGCCCCAGCATTTT
CASSSSGGNQPQHF
>TRBV7-2|.|TRBJ1-2|.
TGTGCCAGCAGCTTACAGAGGAGACGGGTCGATGGCTACACCTTC
CASSLQRRRVDGYTF
>TRBV7-9|.|TRBJ2-7|.
TGTGCCAGCAGCTTAGGAGGACCGGTGCAGTACTTC
CASSLGGPVQYF
>TRBV11-2|.|TRBJ2-6|.
TGTGCCAGCAGCCCCCGAGGGGTTTACTCTGGGGCCAACGTCCTGACTTTC
CASSPRGVYSGANVLTF
>TRBV7-2|.|TRBJ2-1|once
TGTGCCAGCAGCTCAGCGCAGGGGTCCTACAATGAGCAGTTCTTC
CASSSAQGSYNEQFF
>TRBV27|.|TRBJ1-1|few
TGTGCCAGCAGACAGAACACTGAAGCTTTCTTT
CASRQNTEAFF
>TRBV6-5|.|TRBJ1-3|few
TGTGCCAGCAGTTACGACCAGGGGAAATCTGGAAACACCATATATTTT
CASSYDQGKSGNTIYF
>TRBV14|.|TRBJ2-3|.
TGTGCCAGCAGCCAAGGGGGTTGGGATACGCAGTATTTT
CASSQGGWDTQYF
>TRBV19|.|TRBJ2-1|.
TGTGCCAGTAGTATAGGCCCCCAAATTCCCGGTGAGCAGTTCTTC
CASSIGPQIPGEQFF
>TRBV5-6|.|TRBJ2-2|.
TGTGCCAGCAGCTTCCCGGGGCTAGCCAACACCGGGGAGCTGTTTTTT
CASSFPGLANTGELFF
>TRBV4-2|.|TRBJ1-3|.
TGTGCCAGCAGCCAAGAGGTCAGCTCTGGAAACACCATATATTTT
CASSQEVSSGNTIYF
>TRBV19|TRBD2|TRBJ2-1|.
TGTGCCAGTAGTATAGTTAGCGGGGCGGGCAATGAGCAGTTCTTC
CASSIVSGAGNEQFF
>TRBV9|.|TRBJ1-3|.
TGTGCCAGCAGCGTAGTACCGGCCAGCTCTGGAAACACCATATATTTT
CASSVVPASSGNTIYF
>TRBV1|.|TRBJ1-5|few
TGCACCAGCAGCCAAGGCAGCCACCATCAGCCCCAGCATTTT
CTSSQGSHHQPQHF
>TRBV28|.|TRBJ2-3|.
TGTGCCAGCAGTTCCGTACAGGGAAAGGGCACAGATACGCAGTATTTT
CASSSVQGKGTDTQYF
>TRBV10-3|TRBD1|TRBJ1-1|.
TGTGCCATCAAGGGCAGGGGGGACACTGAAGCTTTCTTT
CAIKGRGDTEAFF
>TRBV20-1|.|TRBJ2-1|.
TGCAGTGCTACTTCCAATGAGCAGTTCTTC
CSATSNEQFF
>TRBV7-9|TRBD2|TRBJ2-5|.
TGTGCCAGCAGCTCTCGGACTAGCATCGAAGAGACCCAGTACTTC
CASSSRTSIEETQYF
>TRBV10-1|.|TRBJ2-7|.
TGCGCCAGCAGTGAGACCAGGCCCTACGAGCAGTACTTC
CASSETRPYEQYF
>TRBV19|.|TRBJ1-2|few
TGTGCCAGTAGTGGCATACCGGGGGGTTCCTATGGCTACACCTTC
CASSGIPGGSYGYTF
>TRBV29-1|.|TRBJ1-3|.
TGCAGCGTTCTCGGGCACGGCTCTGGAAACACCATATATTTT
CSVLGHGSGNTIYF
>TRBV4-3|.|TRBJ1-2|few
TGCGCCAGCAGCCAAGTCCTAGGCTATGGCTACACCTTC
CASSQVLGYGYTF
>TRBV28|.|TRBJ2-1|once
TGTGCCACCCTCTACAGCATCGTGAATGAGCAGTTCTTC
CATLYSIVNEQFF
>TRBV6-4|TRBD2|TRBJ2-1|.
TGTGCCAGCAGTGAGGGACACGCGGGAGGGAATGAGCAGTTCTTC
CASSEGHAGGNEQFF
>TRBV7-9|.|TRBJ1-3|.
TGTGCCAGCAGGACCTTGCGGGGCACTGGAAACACCATATATTTT
CASRTLRGTGNTIYF
>TRBV5-1|.|TRBJ1-4|.
TGCGCCAGCAGCTTGGCCTTGGGGCATCCTAATGAAAAACTGTTTTTT
CASSLALGHPNEKLFF
>TRBV30|.|TRBJ1-1|.
TGTGCCTGGACTACGGGGAGAATGAACACTGAAGCTTTCTTT
CAWTTGRMNTEAFF
>TRBV11-2|.|TRBJ2-3|.
TGTGCCAGCAGCCCACTCCATTCCACAGATACGCAGTATTTT
CASSPLHSTDTQYF
>TRBV28|TRBD1|TRBJ2-5|.
TGTGCCAGCAGAGAAGGGACAGTCCAAGAGACCCAGTACTTC
CASREGTVQETQYF
>TRBV5-6|.|TRBJ2-7|.
TGTGCCAGCAGCTTGTCGGGAACCTACGAGCAGTACTTC
CASSLSGTYEQYF
>TRBV6-4|.|TRBJ2-2|many
TGTGCCAGCAGTTCGGGACACACGAACACCGGGGAGCTGTTTTTT
CASSSGHTNTGELFF
>TRBV30|.|TRBJ1-4|few
TGTGCCTGGAACAGGGTTACTAATGAAAAACTGTTTTTT
CAWNRVTNEKLFF
>TRBV27|.|TRBJ1-2|.
TGTGCCAGCAGTTTAAAGGGAGGGAACTATGGCTACACCTTC
CASSLKGGNYGYTF
>TRBV11-2|TRBD1|TRBJ1-5|few
TGTGCCAGCAGCATAAGTAGCGGGACAGGGGGCAACCAGCCCCAGCATTTT
CASSISSGTGGNQPQHF
>TRBV6-1|.|TRBJ2-7|.
TGTGCCAGCAGTGAAGCCGGGACAAGGAACCCCTACGAGCAGTACTTC
CASSEAGTRNPYEQYF
>TRBV11-3|.|TRBJ2-2|few
TGTGCCAGCAGCTTAACGGGGGTATCCACCGGGGAGCTGTTTTTT
CASSLTGVSTGELFF
>TRBV10-3|TRBD1|TRBJ2-6|.
TGTGCCATCAGTGAGGTAGGGGGCGCCTCTGGGGCCAACGTCCTGACTTTC
CAISEVGGASGANVLTF
>TRBV6-1|.|TRBJ1-4|.
TGTGCCAGCAGTGAAGTCGGGGCAACTAATGAAAAACTGTTTTTT
CASSEVGATNEKLFF
>TRBV2|.|TRBJ1-2|.
TGTGCCAGCAGGGGGAGGGGTGGCTACACCTTC
CASRGRGGYTF
>TRBV6-5|.|TRBJ1-5|.
TGTGCCAGCCGGGACGGAAGTTATCAGCCCCAGCATTTT
CASRDGSYQPQHF
>TRBV18|TRBD1|TRBJ2-7|.
TGTGCCAGCTCACCGCTACAGAAAGCACAGGGGGCTTACGAGCAGTACTTC
CASSPLQKAQGAYEQYF
>TRBV4-1|.|TRBJ1-5|.
TGCGCCAGCAGCCCGGCCGGGACGATTAATCAGCCCCAGCATTTT
CASSPAGTINQPQHF